Below are 21 T cell receptor beta chains sequenced from a single sample in a study of T cell repertoires in cytomegalovirus infection. The antigens these receptors bind are not known. Each CDR3 protein gets one entry after TCRdb re-called the reads with MiXCR. Among around 710,000 distinct CDR3 sequences listed, around 29% were seen once. The sequenced sample was cultured CD8+ T cells from PBMCs, obtained from culture after CMV antigen stimulation. The receptors were sampled from a human donor in good health (CMV status not recorded). Some clones in this sample may be carry-over from other donors' samples.

This clonotype has just one count. CDR3 amino acids: CASSQEGTIMNTEAFF. In DNA form, the CDR3 reads TGTGCCAGCAGCCAAGAGGGGACTATTATGAACACTGAAGCTTTCTTT. V and J are TRBV4-2 and TRBJ1-1; D may be TRBD1 (5 bases). Germline V gene data show CDR1 as LGHNA and CDR2 as YNFKEQ. The CDR3 has 16 residues. Between the trimmed V and J ends, which lost 0 bases and 0 bases, there was a span of 11 bases.

This clonotype was picked up a small number of times. The V call is TRBV7-6, the J call TRBJ1-6; 10 nucleotides align to TRBD1. J gave up 9 bases and V 4 bases, and 6 bases lay outside the gene matches. Germline V CDR1 and CDR2: SGHVS, FNYEAQ. The CDR3 is 15 residues long. DNA for the CDR3: TGTGCCAGCAGCTCGACAGGGGGCTTAGGTTCACCCCTCCACTTT. Its translation is CASSSTGGLGSPLHF.

There are many counts of this clonotype. The chain recombines TRBV6-2 or TRBV6-3 with TRBJ1-1, with D maybe TRBD1 (5 bases). Germline CDR1 MNHEY, CDR2 SVGEGT. Trimming shortened V by 2 bases and J by 5 bases, and 12 bases separated the two germline ends. This CDR3 has 14 residues. CDR3: CASSYPSGGTEAFF. DNA of the CDR3: TGTGCCAGCAGTTACCCTTCGGGGGGAACTGAAGCTTTCTTT.

This clonotype was found once. The chain recombines TRBV27 with TRBJ2-1, with 7 bases matching TRBD1. V gave up 7 bases and J gave up 2 bases; unmatched junction bases: 8. The CDR3 runs to 15 residues. Germline CDR1 and CDR2: MNHEY and SMNVEV (reference sequence). Here the CDR3 reads CASTRGQTAYNEQFF. The CDR3 DNA reads as TGTGCCAGCACAAGGGGACAGACCGCCTACAATGAGCAGTTCTTC.

This clonotype was found many times. The gene calls are TRBV23-1 and TRBJ1-6; 9 bases are a match to TRBD1. TRBV23-1 counts as an open reading frame of uncertain function. After removal of 3 bases from V and 3 bases from J, the junction contained 6 bases not matched to a gene. The CDR3 sequence is 17 residues long. CDR3 sequence reads: CASSHQDRGHYNSPLHF. In DNA form, the CDR3 reads TGCGCCAGCAGTCACCAGGACAGGGGCCACTATAATTCACCCCTCCACTTT.

This clonotype has only a few counts. This rearrangement joins TRBV7-6 to TRBJ1-6, with D possibly matching TRBD1 (5 bases). The V and J ends lost 5 bases and 9 bases respectively, with 11 bases between them. The CDR3 has 13 residues. Germline CDR1 reads SGHVS; CDR2 reads FNYEAQ. The DNA of the CDR3 is TGTGCCAGCAGCCCGACTGGGGGTTCACCCCTCCACTTT. Protein product: CASSPTGGSPLHF.

A few counts support this clonotype. The chain couples TRBV12-3 or TRBV12-4 to TRBJ1-1; D not resolved. V was cut by 4 bases and J by 3 bases, with 9 bases left in between. This CDR3 region has 13 residues. CDR3 sequence: CASSYESYTEAFF. The CDR3 region has the DNA TGTGCCAGCAGTTATGAGTCGTACACTGAAGCTTTCTTT.

V and J are TRBV20-1 and TRBJ1-2, with a tentative D call TRBD1 (5 bases). This CDR3 region has 13 residues. V was shortened by 0 bases and J by 2 bases, with 7 bases between the two germline ends. Germline V gene lookup returns CDR1 DFQATT and CDR2 SNEGSKA (reference sequence). CDR3 nucleotide sequence: TGCAGTGCTAGAGAAAGGGGAAACTATGGCTACACCTTC. Protein product: CSARERGNYGYTF.

In its sample, this clonotype was seen once. An end of the junction does not agree with germline; a read error may underlie this. V usage is TRBV6-6 and J usage is TRBJ1-2; D is ambiguous. This CDR3 contains 13 residues. In germline, CDR1 is MNHNY, CDR2 SVGAGI (reference sequence). The CDR3 nucleotides are TGTGCCAGCAGTTACGTTCGGCACTATGGCTACTCCTTC. Protein sequence: CASSYVRHYGYSF.

The V call is TRBV4-3, the J call TRBJ2-1; TRBD1 might be the D (5 bases). Germline V gene lookup returns CDR1 LGHNA and CDR2 YSLEER. V lost 6 bases to trimming and J lost 2 bases, with 14 bases between them. CDR3 length: 15 amino acids. CDR3 nucleotide sequence: TGCGCCAGCAGTTATGACAGCCTAACCTACAATGAGCAGTTCTTC. Its protein is CASSYDSLTYNEQFF.

V usage is TRBV19 and J usage is TRBJ2-5; possibly TRBD1 or TRBD2 for D (5 bases each). The CDR3 length is 15 residues. The germline V gene encodes CDR1 LNHDA and CDR2 SQIVND (reference sequence). The V end lost 5 bases, the J end lost 2 bases, and 15 bases lay between the germline ends. The CDR3 DNA reads as TGTGCCAGTAGTTATCACACCTGGGGGCAAGAGACCCAGTACTTC. Its translation is CASSYHTWGQETQYF.

This chain links TRBV12-3 or TRBV12-4 with TRBJ1-2; the D gene is possibly TRBD1 (6 bases). The ends were cut back, 1 base at V and 2 bases at J, with 11 bases in the middle. The CDR3 totals 15 residues. The CDR3 DNA reads as TGTGCCAGCAGTTTAGGGAACAGGGCGAACTATGGCTACACCTTC. As protein: CASSLGNRANYGYTF.

This chain's CDR3 is CASSNTGSGDHEQYF. The DNA for the CDR3 is TGTGCCAGCAGTAATACAGGGAGTGGGGATCACGAGCAGTACTTC. V is TRBV27 and J is TRBJ2-7, with a tentative D call TRBD1 (6 bases). This CDR3 is 15 amino acids long. V was trimmed by 5 bases and J by 5 bases, leaving 19 bases between them. Germline V gives CDR1 MNHEY, CDR2 SMNVEV (reference sequence).

V and J are TRBV6-2 or TRBV6-3 and TRBJ2-2; TRBD1 matches at 8 bases. Per the germline V gene, CDR1 is MNHEY and CDR2 is SVGEGT. The CDR3 consists of 15 residues. V was pared by 1 base and J by 5 bases, with 3 bases of the junction left unmatched. In DNA, the CDR3 is TGTGCCAGCAGTTACTTGGACAGGGTGACCGGGGAGCTGTTTTTT. Translating it yields CASSYLDRVTGELFF.

The rearrangement links TRBV19 to TRBJ2-1, with TRBD2 identical over 7 bases. Trimming took 0 bases from V and 8 from J; bases not matched to a gene: 13. Germline CDR1 reads LNHDA; CDR2 reads SQIVND (reference sequence). CDR3 length equals 17 residues. CDR3: CASSIDLIGTTNDEQFF. Here the CDR3 DNA reads TGTGCCAGTAGTATAGATTTGATAGGGACTACCAACGATGAGCAGTTCTTC.

This clonotype was recorded at least ten times. The chain joins TRBV12-3 or TRBV12-4 to TRBJ1-5; 7 bases are a match to TRBD1. After removal of 5 bases from V and 1 base from J, the junction contained 8 bases not matched to a gene. There are 16 residues in the CDR3. The CDR3 nucleotides are TGTGCCAGCAGTCCGGCAGGGGGGTGGAGCAATCAGCCCCAGCATTTT. This gives the protein CASSPAGGWSNQPQHF.

The rearrangement joins TRBV6-1 to TRBJ1-5; TRBD1 matches 7 bases. The CDR3 is made up of 15 amino acids. The junction had 7 bases not matched to a gene; V was cut back by 5 bases and J by 3 bases. Germline CDR1 reads MNHNS; CDR2 reads SASEGT. The CDR3 nucleotides read TGTGCCAGCAGTAAGTCAGGGGGGTACAATCAGCCCCAGCATTTT. Encoded protein: CASSKSGGYNQPQHF.

The rearrangement uses TRBV10-3 and TRBJ2-2; D is perhaps TRBD1 or TRBD2 (5 bases each). V was trimmed by 6 bases and J by 5 bases, leaving 7 bases between them. The CDR3 has 12 amino acids. Per the germline V gene, CDR1 is ENHRY and CDR2 is SYGVKD. The CDR3 loop is CAIRGPTGELFF. CDR3 nucleotide sequence: TGTGCCATCAGGGGACCTACCGGGGAGCTGTTTTTT.

Only a few counts were recorded for this clonotype. The chain carries TRBV4-1 and TRBJ2-1; the D is unclear. The germline CDR1 and CDR2 sequences are MGHRA and YSYEKL. Between the trimmed V and J ends, which lost 4 bases and 7 bases, there was a span of 11 bases. The CDR3 is 13 residues long. CDR3 nucleotide sequence: TGCGCCAGCAGCCCGTCTGTCGGGAATGAGCAGTTCTTC. This sequence encodes CASSPSVGNEQFF.

Only one count was recorded for this clonotype. CDR3 sequence reads: CASSNLPGQDNEQFF. The DNA for the CDR3 is TGTGCCAGCAGCAACTTACCGGGACAGGACAATGAGCAGTTCTTC. V usage is TRBV5-4 and J usage is TRBJ2-1; 8 positions agree with TRBD1. Trimming cost V 4 bases and J 5 bases; bases outside gene matches: 8. This CDR3 region has 15 residues. The germline V gene encodes CDR1 SGHNT and CDR2 YYREEE (reference sequence). Full variable domain (rest looked up from reference TRBV5-4 and TRBJ2-1): ETGVTQSPTHLIKTRGQQVTLRCSSQSGHNTVSWYQQALGQGPQFIFQYYREEENGRGNFPPRFSGLQFPNYSSELNVNALELDDSALYLCASSNLPGQDNEQFFGPGTRLTVL.

Judged by abundance, this clonotype is large. The genes are TRBV7-8 and TRBJ2-1; perhaps TRBD2 as D (5 bases). Trimming stripped 6 bases from V and 2 bases from J, with 14 bases between. Looked up from germline, CDR1 is SGHVS and CDR2 is FQNEAQ. This CDR3 contains 15 residues. CDR3 protein: CASRQPGFTYNEQFF. CDR3 bases: TGTGCCAGCAGGCAACCGGGATTCACCTACAATGAGCAGTTCTTC.